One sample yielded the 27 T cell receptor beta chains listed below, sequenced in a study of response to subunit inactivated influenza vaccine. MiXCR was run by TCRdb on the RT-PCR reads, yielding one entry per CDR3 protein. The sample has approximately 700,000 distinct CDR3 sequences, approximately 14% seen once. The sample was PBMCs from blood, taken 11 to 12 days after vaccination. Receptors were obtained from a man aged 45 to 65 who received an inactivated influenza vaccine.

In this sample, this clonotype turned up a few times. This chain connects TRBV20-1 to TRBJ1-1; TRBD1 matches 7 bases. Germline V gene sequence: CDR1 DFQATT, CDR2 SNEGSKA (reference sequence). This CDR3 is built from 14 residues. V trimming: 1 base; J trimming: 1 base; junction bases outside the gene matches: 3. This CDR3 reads CSARVGTENTEAFF. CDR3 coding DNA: TGCAGTGCTAGAGTAGGGACAGAGAACACTGAAGCTTTCTTT.

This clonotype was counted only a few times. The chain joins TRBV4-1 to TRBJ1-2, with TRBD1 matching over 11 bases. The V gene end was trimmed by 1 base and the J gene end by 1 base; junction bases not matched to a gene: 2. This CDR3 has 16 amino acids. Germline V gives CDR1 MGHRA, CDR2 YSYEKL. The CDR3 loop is CASSQGTGGNNYGYTF. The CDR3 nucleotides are TGCGCCAGCAGCCAAGGGACAGGGGGCAATAACTATGGCTACACCTTC.

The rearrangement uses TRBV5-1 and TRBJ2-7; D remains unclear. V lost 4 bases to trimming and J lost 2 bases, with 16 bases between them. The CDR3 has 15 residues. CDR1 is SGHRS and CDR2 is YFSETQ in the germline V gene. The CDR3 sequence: CASSDESAPTYEQYF. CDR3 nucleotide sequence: TGCGCCAGCAGCGATGAGAGCGCCCCGACCTACGAGCAGTACTTC.

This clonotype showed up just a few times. CDR3 DNA: TGTGCCAGCAGCTCGCCGGGACTAGGAGTTCCCGAGCAGTACTTC. This gives the protein CASSSPGLGVPEQYF. This rearrangement joins TRBV7-9 to TRBJ2-7; 8 bases line up with TRBD2. CDR1 and CDR2 (germline): SEHNR, FQNEAQ (reference sequence). The CDR3 has 15 amino acids. V lost 4 bases and J lost 6; bases outside the gene matches: 11.

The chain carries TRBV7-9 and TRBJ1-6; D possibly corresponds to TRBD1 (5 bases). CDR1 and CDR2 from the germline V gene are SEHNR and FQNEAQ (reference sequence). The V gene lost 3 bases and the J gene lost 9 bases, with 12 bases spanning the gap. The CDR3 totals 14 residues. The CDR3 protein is CASSFGGESSPLHF. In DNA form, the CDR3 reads TGTGCCAGCAGCTTTGGAGGGGAGTCTTCACCCCTCCACTTT.

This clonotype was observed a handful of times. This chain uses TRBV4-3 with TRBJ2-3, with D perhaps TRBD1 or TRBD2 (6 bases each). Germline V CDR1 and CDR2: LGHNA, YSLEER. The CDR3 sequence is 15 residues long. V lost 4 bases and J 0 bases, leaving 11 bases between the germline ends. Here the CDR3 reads CASSPHGGSTDTQYF. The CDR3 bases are TGCGCCAGCAGCCCTCACGGGGGCAGCACAGATACGCAGTATTTT.

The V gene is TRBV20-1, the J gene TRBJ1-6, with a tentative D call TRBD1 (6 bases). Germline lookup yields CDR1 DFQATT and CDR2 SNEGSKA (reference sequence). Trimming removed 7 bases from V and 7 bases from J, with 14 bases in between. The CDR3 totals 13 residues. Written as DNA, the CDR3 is TGCAGTGGCGGACAGCTGGGGAATTCACCCCTCCACTTT. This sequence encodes CSGGQLGNSPLHF.

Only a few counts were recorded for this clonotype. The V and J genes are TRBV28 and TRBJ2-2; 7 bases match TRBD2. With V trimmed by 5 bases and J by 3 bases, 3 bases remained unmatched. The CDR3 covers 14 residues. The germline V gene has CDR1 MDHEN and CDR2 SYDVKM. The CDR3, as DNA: TGTGCCAGCAGTCGGGGGGATTACACCGGGGAGCTGTTTTTT. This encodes CASSRGDYTGELFF.

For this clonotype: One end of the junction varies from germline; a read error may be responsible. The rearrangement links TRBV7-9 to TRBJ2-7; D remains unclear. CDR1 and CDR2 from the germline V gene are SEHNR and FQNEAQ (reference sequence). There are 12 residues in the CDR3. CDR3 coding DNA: TGTGCCAGCAGCTTAGTCCCATACGAGCAGAACTTC. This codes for CASSLVPYEQNF.

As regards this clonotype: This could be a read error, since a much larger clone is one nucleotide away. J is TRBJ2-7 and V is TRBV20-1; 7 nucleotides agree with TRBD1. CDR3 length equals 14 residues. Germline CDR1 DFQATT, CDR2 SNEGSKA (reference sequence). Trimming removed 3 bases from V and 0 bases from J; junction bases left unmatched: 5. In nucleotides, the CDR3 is TGCAGTGCTAGCTTACAGGGGTTCTCCTACGAGCAGTACTTC. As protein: CSASLQGFSYEQYF.

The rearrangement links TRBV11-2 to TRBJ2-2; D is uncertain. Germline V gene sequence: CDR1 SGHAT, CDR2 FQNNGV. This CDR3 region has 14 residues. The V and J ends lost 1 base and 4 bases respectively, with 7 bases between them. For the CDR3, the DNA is TGTGCCAGCAGCTTAGTTCTAACCACCGGGGAGCTGTTTTTT. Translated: CASSLVLTTGELFF.

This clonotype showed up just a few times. In DNA form, the CDR3 reads TGTGCCAGCAGCCGAACGGACAGTGAAGCTTTCTTT. Translating gives CASSRTDSEAFF. This chain links TRBV3-1 with TRBJ1-1; a possible D gene is TRBD1 (6 bases). V was pared by 4 bases and J by 7 bases, with 10 bases between. The CDR3 is 12 residues long. Looked up from germline, CDR1 is LGHDT and CDR2 is YNNKEL (reference sequence).

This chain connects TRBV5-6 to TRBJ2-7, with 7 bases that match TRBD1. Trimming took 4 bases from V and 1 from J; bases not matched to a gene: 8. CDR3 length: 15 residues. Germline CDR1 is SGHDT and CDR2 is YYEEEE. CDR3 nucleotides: TGTGCCAGCAGCGCTATGACAGGGATTTCCTACGAGCAGTACTTC. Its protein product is CASSAMTGISYEQYF.

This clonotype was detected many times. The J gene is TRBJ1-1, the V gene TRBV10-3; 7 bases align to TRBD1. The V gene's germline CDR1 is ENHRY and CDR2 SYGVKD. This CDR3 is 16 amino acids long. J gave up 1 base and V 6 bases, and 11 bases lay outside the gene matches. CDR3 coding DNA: TGTGCCATCAGCGATGCAGGGGGTTTGGGGAACACTGAAGCTTTCTTT. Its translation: CAISDAGGLGNTEAFF.

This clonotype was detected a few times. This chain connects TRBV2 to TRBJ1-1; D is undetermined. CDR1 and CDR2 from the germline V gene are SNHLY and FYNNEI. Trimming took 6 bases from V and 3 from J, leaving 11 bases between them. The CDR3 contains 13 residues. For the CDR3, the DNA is TGTGCCAGCAGCGCCATCTTGGACACTGAAGCTTTCTTT. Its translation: CASSAILDTEAFF.

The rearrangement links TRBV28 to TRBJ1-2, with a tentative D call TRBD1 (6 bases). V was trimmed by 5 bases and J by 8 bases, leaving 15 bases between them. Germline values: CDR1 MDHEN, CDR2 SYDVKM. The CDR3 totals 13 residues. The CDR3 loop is CASSGGGRDGYTF. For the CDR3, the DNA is TGTGCCAGCAGTGGCGGGGGCAGGGACGGCTACACCTTC.

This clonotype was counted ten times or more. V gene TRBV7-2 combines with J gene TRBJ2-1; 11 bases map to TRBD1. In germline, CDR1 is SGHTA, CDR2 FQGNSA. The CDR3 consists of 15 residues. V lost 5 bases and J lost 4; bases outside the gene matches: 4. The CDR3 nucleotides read TGTGCCAGCAGCATAGGGGACAGGGGGTACAATGAGCAGTTCTTC. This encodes CASSIGDRGYNEQFF.

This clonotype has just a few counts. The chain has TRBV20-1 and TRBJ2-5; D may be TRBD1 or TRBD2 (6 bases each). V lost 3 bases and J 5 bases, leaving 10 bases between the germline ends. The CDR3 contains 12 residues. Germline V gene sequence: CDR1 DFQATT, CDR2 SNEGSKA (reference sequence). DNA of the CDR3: TGCAGTGCTAGGGGGGGCGATGAGACCCAGTACTTC. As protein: CSARGGDETQYF.

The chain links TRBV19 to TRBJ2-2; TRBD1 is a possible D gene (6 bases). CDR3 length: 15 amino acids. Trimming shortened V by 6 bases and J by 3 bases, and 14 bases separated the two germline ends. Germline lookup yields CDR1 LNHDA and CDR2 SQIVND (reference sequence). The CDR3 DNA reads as TGTGCCAGTAGAAGTCAACAGGGATACACCGGGGAGCTGTTTTTT. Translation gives CASRSQQGYTGELFF.

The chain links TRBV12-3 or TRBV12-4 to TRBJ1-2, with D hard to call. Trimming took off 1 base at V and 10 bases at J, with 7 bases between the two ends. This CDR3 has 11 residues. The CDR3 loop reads CASSLDSFYTF. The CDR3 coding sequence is TGTGCCAGCAGTTTAGACTCATTCTACACCTTC.

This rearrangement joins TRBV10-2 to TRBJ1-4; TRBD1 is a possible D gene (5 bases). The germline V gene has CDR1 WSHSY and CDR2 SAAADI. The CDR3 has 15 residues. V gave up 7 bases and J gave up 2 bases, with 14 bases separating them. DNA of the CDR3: TGCGCCAGCACAGATTCGGGGACCACTAATGAAAAACTGTTTTTT. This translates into CASTDSGTTNEKLFF.

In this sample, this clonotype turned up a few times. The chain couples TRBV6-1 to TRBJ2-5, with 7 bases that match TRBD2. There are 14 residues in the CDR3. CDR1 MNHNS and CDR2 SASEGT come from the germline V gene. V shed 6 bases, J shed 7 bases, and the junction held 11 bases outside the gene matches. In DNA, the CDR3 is TGTGCCAGCAGACCTCTAGCGGAAACTTCGACCCAGTACTTC. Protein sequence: CASRPLAETSTQYF.

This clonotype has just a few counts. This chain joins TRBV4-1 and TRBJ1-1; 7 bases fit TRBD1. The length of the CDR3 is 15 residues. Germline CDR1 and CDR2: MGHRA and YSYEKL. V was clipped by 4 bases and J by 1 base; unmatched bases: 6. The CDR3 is CASSLPGQTNTEAFF. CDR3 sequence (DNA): TGCGCCAGCAGCCTTCCGGGACAGACGAACACTGAAGCTTTCTTT.

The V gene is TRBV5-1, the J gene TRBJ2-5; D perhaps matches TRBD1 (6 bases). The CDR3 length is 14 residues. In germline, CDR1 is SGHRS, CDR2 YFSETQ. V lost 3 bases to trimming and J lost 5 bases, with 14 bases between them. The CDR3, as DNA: TGCGCCAGCAGCTACTTTGGGGGCCTGGAGACCCAGTACTTC. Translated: CASSYFGGLETQYF.

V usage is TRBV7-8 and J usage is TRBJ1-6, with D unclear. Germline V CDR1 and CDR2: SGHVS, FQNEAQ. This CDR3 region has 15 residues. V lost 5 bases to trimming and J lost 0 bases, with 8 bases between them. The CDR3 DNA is TGTGCCAGCAGCCCGTCATTCTCCTATAATTCACCCCTCCACTTT. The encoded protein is CASSPSFSYNSPLHF.

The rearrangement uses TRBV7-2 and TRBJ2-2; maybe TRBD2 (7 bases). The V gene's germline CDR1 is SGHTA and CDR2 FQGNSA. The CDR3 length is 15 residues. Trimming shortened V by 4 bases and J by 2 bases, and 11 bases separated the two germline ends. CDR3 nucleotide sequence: TGTACCAGCAGCTGGGCGGGGGCCAACACCGGGGAGCTGTTTTTT. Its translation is CTSSWAGANTGELFF.

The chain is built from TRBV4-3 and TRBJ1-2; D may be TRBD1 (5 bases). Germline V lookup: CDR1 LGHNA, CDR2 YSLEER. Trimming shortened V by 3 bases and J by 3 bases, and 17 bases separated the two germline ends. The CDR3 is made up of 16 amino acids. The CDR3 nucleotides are TGCGCCAGCAGCCATGACCCGGGACTTAGGGACTATGGCTACACCTTC. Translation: CASSHDPGLRDYGYTF.